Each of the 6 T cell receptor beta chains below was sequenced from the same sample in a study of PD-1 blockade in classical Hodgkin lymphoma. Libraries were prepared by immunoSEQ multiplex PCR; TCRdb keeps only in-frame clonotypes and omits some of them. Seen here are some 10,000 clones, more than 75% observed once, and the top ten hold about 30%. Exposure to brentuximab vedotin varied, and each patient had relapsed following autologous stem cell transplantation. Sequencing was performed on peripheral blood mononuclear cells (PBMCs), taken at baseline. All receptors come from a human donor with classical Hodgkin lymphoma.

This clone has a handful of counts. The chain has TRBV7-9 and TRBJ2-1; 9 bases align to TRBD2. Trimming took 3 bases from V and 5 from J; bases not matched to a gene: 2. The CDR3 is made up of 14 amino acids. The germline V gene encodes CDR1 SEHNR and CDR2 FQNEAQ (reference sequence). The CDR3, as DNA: TGTGCCAGCAGCTTCAGACTAGCGGACAATGAGCAGTTCTTC. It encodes CASSFRLADNEQFF.

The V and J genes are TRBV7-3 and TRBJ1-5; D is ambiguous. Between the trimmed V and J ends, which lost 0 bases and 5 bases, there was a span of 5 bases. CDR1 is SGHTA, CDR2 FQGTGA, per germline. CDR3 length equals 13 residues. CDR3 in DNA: TGTGCCAGCAGCTTAACGTTAGATCAGCCCCAGCATTTT. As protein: CASSLTLDQPQHF.

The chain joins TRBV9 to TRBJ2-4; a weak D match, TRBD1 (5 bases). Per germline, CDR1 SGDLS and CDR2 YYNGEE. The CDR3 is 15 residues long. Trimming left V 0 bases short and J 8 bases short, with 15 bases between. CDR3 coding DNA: TGTGCCAGCAGCGTAGGGGGCCAGGGTCGAGACATTCAGTACTTC. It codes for CASSVGGQGRDIQYF.

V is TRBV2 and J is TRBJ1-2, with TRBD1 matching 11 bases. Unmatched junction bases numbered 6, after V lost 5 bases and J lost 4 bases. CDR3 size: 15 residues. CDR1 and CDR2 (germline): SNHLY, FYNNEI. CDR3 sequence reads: CASSLPGQGGYGYTF. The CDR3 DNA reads TGTGCCAGCAGTTTGCCGGGACAGGGGGGCTATGGCTACACCTTC. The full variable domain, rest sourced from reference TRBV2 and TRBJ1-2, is EPEVTQTPSHQVTQMGQEVILRCVPISNHLYFYWYRQILGQKVEFLVSFYNNEISEKSEIFDDQFSVERPDGSNFTLKIRSTKLEDSAMYFCASSLPGQGGYGYTFGSGTRLTVV.

Here the CDR3 DNA reads TGTGCCAGCAACGGACAGGGGGGTACCTACGAGCAGTACTTC. It codes for CASNGQGGTYEQYF. V gene TRBV6-6 combines with J gene TRBJ2-7, with TRBD1 matching over 10 bases. The ends lost 7 bases at V and 2 bases at J; junction bases unmatched: 5. The CDR3 consists of 14 residues. The V gene's germline CDR1 is MNHNY and CDR2 SVGAGI (reference sequence).

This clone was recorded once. The CDR3 DNA follows: TGCAGCGTTGAAGGGATCACCGCTCGTGACTATGGCTACACCTTC. It yields the protein CSVEGITARDYGYTF. The chain is built from TRBV29-1 and TRBJ1-2, with no clear D. V was pared by 1 base and J by 3 bases, with 15 bases between. There are 15 residues in the CDR3. Germline V gene data show CDR1 as SQVTM and CDR2 as ANQGSEA.